A single sample is the source of the 25 T cell receptor beta chains below, sequenced in a study of monozygotic twins with inflammatory bowel disease. TCRdb re-called the 5' RACE reads, yielding one record per CDR3 amino acid sequence without DNA. The record lists approximately 400,000 distinct CDR3 sequences, of which the ten most abundant hold 2% to 2.5%. What was sequenced was blood. The origin of the receptors is a human donor with ulcerative colitis or Crohn's disease, or a healthy co-twin of an affected twin (not recorded which).

V usage is TRBV25-1 and J usage is TRBJ1-2; TCRdb proposes TRBD1, but this gene call is untestable without DNA. Germline values: CDR1 MGHDK, CDR2 SYGVNS. CDR3 length equals 13 residues. The chain's CDR3 is CASSRDRWEGYTF.

The chain uses TRBV6-1 and TRBJ2-7; the TCRdb D gene call, TRBD2, has no DNA to confirm it. CDR1 and CDR2 (germline): MNHNS, SASEGT. CDR3 size: 14 residues. The CDR3 loop reads CASSPGLSSYEQYF.

The chain employs TRBV6-2 or TRBV6-3 and TRBJ2-1; TCRdb names TRBD2, which stays unverified in the absence of DNA. Per the germline V gene, CDR1 is MNHEY and CDR2 is SVGEGT. There are 12 residues in the CDR3. CDR3: CATVGLAGLQFF.

The gene calls are TRBV7-8 and TRBJ2-7; TCRdb outputs TRBD2, but without DNA this stays unchecked. The length of the CDR3 is 18 residues. CDR1 is SGHVS, CDR2 FQNEAQ, per germline. The CDR3 protein is CASSIGWTSGRSGYEQYF.

The chain is built from TRBV20-1 and TRBJ2-5. The germline gives CDR1 DFQATT, CDR2 SNEGSKA (reference sequence). This CDR3 has 13 amino acids. The CDR3 reads CSAHSGDQETQYF.

The rearrangement joins TRBV9 to TRBJ1-1. CDR3 size: 15 residues. In germline, CDR1 is SGDLS, CDR2 YYNGEE. The CDR3 sequence is CASSVQGLTGTEAFF.

This CDR3 is CASTTLAGAEQYF. The chain links TRBV5-1 to TRBJ2-7; TCRdb outputs TRBD1, but without DNA this stays unchecked. CDR3 length equals 13 residues. CDR1 SGHRS and CDR2 YFSETQ come from the germline V gene. The variable domain in full, with the rest retrieved from reference TRBV5-1 and TRBJ2-7, is KAGVTQTPRYLIKTRGQQVTLSCSPISGHRSVSWYQQTPGQGLQFLFEYFSETQRNKGNFPGRFSGRQFSNSRSEMNVSTLELGDSALYLCASTTLAGAEQYFGPGTRLTVT.

The gene calls are TRBV7-9 and TRBJ1-2; checking the TCRdb D call of TRBD1 is not possible without DNA. From germline, CDR1 is SEHNR and CDR2 FQNEAQ (reference sequence). This CDR3 is built from 12 residues. The CDR3 is CASSRDNYGYTF.

The genes are TRBV24-1 and TRBJ2-3; checking the TCRdb D call of TRBD2 is not possible without DNA. The V gene's germline CDR1 is KGHDR and CDR2 SFDVKD. The CDR3 runs 15 residues. CDR3 protein: CATSDPSSAGDTQYF.

V usage is TRBV20-1 and J usage is TRBJ2-1; TCRdb names TRBD1, which stays unverified in the absence of DNA. From germline, CDR1 is DFQATT and CDR2 SNEGSKA (reference sequence). The CDR3 loop spans 13 amino acids. The CDR3 spells CSAREGQNNEQFF.

The chain employs TRBV20-1 and TRBJ2-3. From germline, CDR1 is DFQATT and CDR2 SNEGSKA (reference sequence). The CDR3 is 13 residues long. The CDR3 reads CSARGTGPYTQYF.

The rearrangement joins TRBV18 to TRBJ2-2. Germline V gene lookup returns CDR1 KGHSH and CDR2 LQKENI. This CDR3 comprises 16 residues. This CDR3 reads CASSPPTETNTGELFF. Variable domain in full (rest from reference TRBV18 and TRBJ2-2): NAGVMQNPRHLVRRRGQEARLRCSPMKGHSHVYWYRQLPEEGLKFMVYLQKENIIDESGMPKERFSAEFPKEGPSILRIQQVVRGDSAAYFCASSPPTETNTGELFFGEGSRLTVL.

The V gene is TRBV7-2, the J gene TRBJ1-4; absent DNA, TCRdb's TRBD1 call cannot be checked. The CDR3 runs 15 residues. Germline CDR1 and CDR2: SGHTA and FQGNSA. The CDR3: CASSLGGARSEKLFF.

The rearrangement links TRBV5-1 to TRBJ1-5; TCRdb's D call of TRBD1 is untestable without DNA. This CDR3 is 14 amino acids long. CDR1 and CDR2 (germline): SGHRS, YFSETQ. The CDR3 here is CASSPGGDTQPQHF.

The chain recombines TRBV24-1 with TRBJ2-3. The V gene's germline CDR1 is KGHDR and CDR2 SFDVKD. The CDR3 runs 13 residues. This CDR3 is CATSDIPTDTQYF.

This chain joins TRBV7-2 and TRBJ1-2; TCRdb proposes TRBD1, but this gene call is untestable without DNA. This CDR3 contains 13 residues. Germline V gene lookup returns CDR1 SGHTA and CDR2 FQGNSA. This CDR3 is CASSADRIYGYTF.

The chain couples TRBV28 to TRBJ2-1; the D call from TCRdb, TRBD2, cannot be confirmed without DNA. Germline assignment: CDR1 MDHEN and CDR2 SYDVKM. The CDR3 has 16 residues. CDR3: CASGLIVGVGYNEQFF.

The V call is TRBV30, the J call TRBJ1-6; TCRdb selects TRBD1, and the lack of DNA leaves this call unchecked. The germline gives CDR1 GTSNPN, CDR2 SVGIG (reference sequence). CDR3 length equals 14 residues. The CDR3 protein is CAWSVPGQGSPLHF.

V is TRBV20-1 and J is TRBJ2-2; checking the TCRdb D call of TRBD1 is not possible without DNA. CDR3 length equals 17 residues. Germline V gene sequence: CDR1 DFQATT, CDR2 SNEGSKA (reference sequence). The CDR3 region is CSARDSGQVINTGELFF.

The genes are TRBV6-5 and TRBJ1-1. The germline gives CDR1 MNHEY, CDR2 SVGAGI. This CDR3 comprises 13 residues. The CDR3 sequence is CASGLDRNTEAFF.

The chain combines TRBV6-2 or TRBV6-3 with TRBJ2-2; the D call from TCRdb, TRBD2, cannot be confirmed without DNA. CDR3 length: 16 residues. Germline assignment: CDR1 MNHEY and CDR2 SVGEGT. The CDR3 sequence is CASSTSSGSSTGELFF.

V gene TRBV18 combines with J gene TRBJ2-7; TCRdb calls TRBD2, which cannot be checked without DNA. CDR3 length equals 18 residues. The germline V gene encodes CDR1 KGHSH and CDR2 LQKENI. The CDR3 protein is CASSPPMPTSGRAYEQYF.

This chain joins TRBV12-3 or TRBV12-4 and TRBJ2-1; TCRdb calls TRBD1, which cannot be checked without DNA. CDR3 size: 15 residues. CDR3 in amino acids: CASSFGTGSGNEQFF.

The genes are TRBV19 and TRBJ2-1; TCRdb picks TRBD1, but there is no DNA to check that call. The CDR3 loop spans 15 amino acids. From germline, CDR1 is LNHDA and CDR2 SQIVND (reference sequence). The chain's CDR3 is CASSIKGAFYNEQFF. Complete variable domain (other parts from reference TRBV19 and TRBJ2-1): DGGITQSPKYLFRKEGQNVTLSCEQNLNHDAMYWYRQDPGQGLRLIYYSQIVNDFQKGDIAEGYSVSREKKESFPLTVTSAQKNPTAFYLCASSIKGAFYNEQFFGPGTRLTVL.

J is TRBJ2-7 and V is TRBV3-1; TCRdb's D call of TRBD2 is untestable without DNA. The CDR3 loop spans 15 amino acids. CDR1 LGHDT and CDR2 YNNKEL come from the germline V gene (reference sequence). CDR3 in amino acids: CASSKIAVSSYEQYF.